The 30 T cell receptor beta chains below were found in one sample sequenced in a study of cytomegalovirus exposure and HLA in healthy donors. Generated by immunoSEQ multiplex PCR, the TCRdb table keeps only in-frame clones and is missing some. The sample holds about 250,000 clones, roughly 87% seen once. Input material: PBMCs. The source is a man between 18 and 35 years old in good health and CMV-seropositive.

V is TRBV11-2 and J is TRBJ2-2; D is unclear. Looked up from germline, CDR1 is SGHAT and CDR2 is FQNNGV. Trimming stripped 5 bases from V and 4 bases from J, with 14 bases between. The CDR3 spans 15 residues. The DNA of the CDR3 is TGTGCCAGCAGCGTCCCGAGGCGGAGCACCGGGGAGCTGTTTTTT. It is translated as CASSVPRRSTGELFF.

J is TRBJ2-5 and V is TRBV29-1; D is ambiguous. There are 11 residues in the CDR3. CDR1 is SQVTM and CDR2 is ANQGSEA in the germline V gene. V lost 4 bases and J lost 7, with 10 bases in between. CDR3 protein: CSVVVLGTQYF. CDR3 DNA: TGCAGCGTTGTAGTCCTAGGGACCCAGTACTTC.

Points on this clone: Other DNA sequences in this specimen translate into the identical CDR3. The V gene is TRBV28, the J gene TRBJ1-2; D remains ambiguous. Per germline, CDR1 MDHEN and CDR2 SYDVKM. V lost 1 base, J lost 3 bases, and 6 bases lay in between. The CDR3 extends over 13 amino acids. CDR3 bases: TGTGCCAGCAGTTTATTGGCGGACTATGGCTACACCTTC. Protein product: CASSLLADYGYTF.

The chain joins TRBV6-4 to TRBJ2-1, with D possibly being TRBD1 (5 bases). CDR1 is MRHNA, CDR2 SNTAGT, per germline. The V gene lost 2 bases and the J gene lost 3 bases, with 8 bases spanning the gap. CDR3 length equals 14 residues. The DNA for the CDR3 is TGTGCCAGCAGTGACCAGGGTAACTACAATGAGCAGTTCTTC. Amino acids: CASSDQGNYNEQFF.

The V call is TRBV19, the J call TRBJ2-2, with 8 bases matching TRBD1. CDR3 length: 12 amino acids. The germline V gene has CDR1 LNHDA and CDR2 SQIVND (reference sequence). V shed 7 bases, J shed 13 bases, and the junction held 8 bases outside the gene matches. CDR3 loop: CASTIRQGRLFF. In DNA, the CDR3 is TGTGCCAGTACCATTCGACAGGGGAGGCTGTTTTTT.

The V and J genes are TRBV6-5 and TRBJ2-7; possible D gene TRBD2, 6 bases. The V and J ends lost 0 bases and 5 bases respectively, with 8 bases between them. The germline CDR1 and CDR2 sequences are MNHEY and SVGAGI. CDR3 size: 13 residues. The chain's CDR3 is CASSYSTGDEQYF. The DNA of the CDR3 is TGTGCCAGCAGTTACTCGACGGGGGACGAGCAGTACTTC.

This chain's CDR3 is CASRIIRAGELFF. In DNA form, the CDR3 reads TGTGCCAGCAGAATTATACGGGCCGGGGAGCTGTTTTTT. V usage is TRBV11-2 and J usage is TRBJ2-2; no definite D call. V shed 6 bases and J shed 6 bases, with 11 bases lying between them. Germline loops: CDR1 SGHAT, CDR2 FQNNGV. The CDR3 has 13 residues.

This clone was counted at least ten times. The CDR3 reads CASSVVLAGEQYF. As DNA, the CDR3 is TGTGCCAGCAGCGTAGTATTAGCCGGGGAGCAGTACTTC. The gene calls are TRBV9 and TRBJ2-7; D not resolved. This CDR3 has 13 amino acids. V was clipped by 0 bases and J by 7 bases, with 11 bases between them. Germline CDR1 and CDR2: SGDLS and YYNGEE.

The chain combines TRBV5-1 with TRBJ2-5; 11 nucleotides match TRBD2. V dropped 1 base and J dropped 5; count of bases not matched to a gene: 7. The CDR3 covers 16 residues. Germline V gene data show CDR1 as SGHRS and CDR2 as YFSETQ. The CDR3 DNA sequence: TGCGCCAGCAGCTTGTTACTAGCGGGAGAGAGTGAGACCCAGTACTTC. Translated, it gives CASSLLLAGESETQYF. The variable domain in full, with the rest retrieved from reference TRBV5-1 and TRBJ2-5, is KAGVTQTPRYLIKTRGQQVTLSCSPISGHRSVSWYQQTPGQGLQFLFEYFSETQRNKGNFPGRFSGRQFSNSRSEMNVSTLELGDSALYLCASSLLLAGESETQYFGPGTRLLVL.

V gene TRBV4-1 combines with J gene TRBJ1-2; no clear D gene. This CDR3 region has 15 residues. V gave up 1 base and J gave up 3 bases, with 12 bases separating them. Germline values: CDR1 MGHRA, CDR2 YSYEKL. The CDR3 bases are TGCGCCAGCAGCCAAGCCCCGGGCGGCTACTATGGCTACACCTTC. It codes for CASSQAPGGYYGYTF.

V usage is TRBV5-5 and J usage is TRBJ2-7, with D maybe TRBD2 (6 bases). Germline V lookup: CDR1 SGHKS, CDR2 YYEKEE (reference sequence). There are 14 residues in the CDR3. V shed 0 bases and J shed 4 bases, with 11 bases lying between them. CDR3 in amino acids: CASSLGAGRYEQYF. The CDR3 DNA is TGTGCCAGCAGCTTGGGGGCGGGGCGATACGAGCAGTACTTC.

This clone was counted once. The rearrangement links TRBV6-1 to TRBJ1-5; 7 positions match TRBD1. Trimming took 6 bases from V and 3 from J; bases not matched to a gene: 5. Germline V gene data show CDR1 as MNHNS and CDR2 as SASEGT. The length of the CDR3 is 14 residues. CDR3 sequence reads: CASSPGTDNQPQHF. The CDR3 DNA reads TGTGCCAGCAGCCCCGGGACAGACAATCAGCCCCAGCATTTT.

The chain carries TRBV28 and TRBJ1-1; perhaps TRBD1 as D (6 bases). The length of the CDR3 is 13 residues. Germline CDR1 is MDHEN and CDR2 is SYDVKM. V lost 6 bases to trimming and J lost 4 bases, with 12 bases between them. CDR3 in DNA: TGTGCCAGCAGGGACAGCCGACCCACTGAAGCTTTCTTT. Translated: CASRDSRPTEAFF.

The chain has TRBV4-3 and TRBJ2-1; the match to TRBD2 covers 9 bases. Germline CDR1 LGHNA, CDR2 YSLEER. The CDR3 consists of 16 residues. After removal of 4 bases from V and 3 bases from J, the junction contained 7 bases not matched to a gene. CDR3 sequence: CASSLEREAIYNEQFF. The DNA for the CDR3 is TGCGCCAGCAGCCTAGAGCGGGAGGCTATCTACAATGAGCAGTTCTTC.

The rearrangement links TRBV30 to TRBJ2-7; 12 nucleotides align to TRBD2. This CDR3 spans 14 amino acids. Germline V gene lookup returns CDR1 GTSNPN and CDR2 SVGIG (reference sequence). With 4 bases clipped from V and 3 bases from J, the junction kept 4 bases outside the gene matches. The CDR3 protein is CAWIRTSGIYEQYF. DNA for the CDR3: TGTGCCTGGATCCGGACTAGCGGGATCTACGAGCAGTACTTC. Combining the CDR3 with reference TRBV30 and TRBJ2-7 gives the whole variable domain SQTIHQWPATLVQPVGSPLSLECTVEGTSNPNLYWYRQAAGRGLQLLFYSVGIGQISSEVPQNLSASRPQDRQFILSSKKLLLSDSGFYLCAWIRTSGIYEQYFGPGTRLTVT.

This rearrangement joins TRBV5-1 to TRBJ2-2; 9 nucleotides match TRBD2. The CDR3 spans 17 residues. Germline CDR1 is SGHRS and CDR2 is YFSETQ. V lost 1 base, J lost 3 bases, and 7 bases stayed unmatched. CDR3 sequence (DNA): TGCGCCAGCAGCTTGTATGCGGGAGGGCCCTACACCGGGGAGCTGTTTTTT. Protein sequence: CASSLYAGGPYTGELFF.

This chain links TRBV28 with TRBJ2-3; TRBD2 is a possible D gene (6 bases). V was trimmed by 4 bases and J by 6 bases, leaving 23 bases between them. This CDR3 contains 17 residues. The germline V gene has CDR1 MDHEN and CDR2 SYDVKM. For the CDR3, the DNA is TGTGCCAGCAGTTCAAGCGGGCACCACACCGGAGAGGATACGCAGTATTTT. Translated: CASSSSGHHTGEDTQYF.

This clone is a singleton in its sample. This sequence joins TRBV7-9 and TRBJ2-7, with 13 bases identical to TRBD2. Germline CDR1 SEHNR, CDR2 FQNEAQ (reference sequence). CDR3 length: 15 amino acids. After removal of 5 bases from V and 4 bases from J, the junction contained 5 bases not matched to a gene. This chain's CDR3 is CASSRTSGSMYEQYF. DNA for the CDR3: TGTGCCAGCAGCAGGACTAGCGGGAGTATGTACGAGCAGTACTTC.

The V and J genes are TRBV11-2 and TRBJ2-7; 8 bases map to TRBD1. The CDR3 length is 14 residues. V lost 4 bases, J lost 6 bases, and 8 bases stayed unmatched. The V gene's germline CDR1 is SGHAT and CDR2 FQNNGV. For the CDR3, the DNA is TGTGCCAGCAGCTCGGGGACAGGAGTCGGCGAGCAGTACTTC. Protein: CASSSGTGVGEQYF.

The J gene is TRBJ2-2, the V gene TRBV5-1; D possibly corresponds to TRBD1 (6 bases). The CDR3 is 16 residues long. The V gene lost 0 bases and the J gene lost 0 bases, with 9 bases spanning the gap. The germline CDR1 and CDR2 sequences are SGHRS and YFSETQ. The CDR3 loop reads CASSLGWTANTGELFF. In DNA form, the CDR3 reads TGCGCCAGCAGCTTGGGATGGACAGCGAACACCGGGGAGCTGTTTTTT.

The chain uses TRBV4-1 and TRBJ1-2; tentative D call: TRBD1 (6 bases). The CDR3 consists of 17 residues. CDR1 is MGHRA and CDR2 is YSYEKL in the germline V gene. The V end was cut by 4 bases, the J end by 4 bases, with 22 bases between. The CDR3 protein is CASSREDTPGVGYGYTF. The CDR3 region has the DNA TGCGCCAGCAGCCGAGAAGATACCCCAGGGGTCGGCTATGGCTACACCTTC.

This chain connects TRBV18 to TRBJ2-7, with 13 nucleotides matching TRBD2. This CDR3 has 15 residues. J lost 2 bases, V lost 6 bases, and 4 bases had no gene match. CDR1 and CDR2 (germline): KGHSH, LQKENI. CDR3 region: CASSRGLAGPYEQYF. In DNA, the CDR3 is TGTGCCAGCTCCCGGGGACTAGCGGGACCCTACGAGCAGTACTTC.

The gene calls are TRBV19 and TRBJ1-2; D is undetermined. Germline assignment: CDR1 LNHDA and CDR2 SQIVND (reference sequence). V shed 6 bases and J shed 0 bases, with 11 bases lying between them. The CDR3 runs to 14 residues. Here the CDR3 reads CASRSQETNYGYTF. The CDR3 DNA reads TGTGCCAGTAGATCCCAGGAAACTAACTATGGCTACACCTTC. Filled out from reference TRBV19 and TRBJ1-2, the complete variable domain reads DGGITQSPKYLFRKEGQNVTLSCEQNLNHDAMYWYRQDPGQGLRLIYYSQIVNDFQKGDIAEGYSVSREKKESFPLTVTSAQKNPTAFYLCASRSQETNYGYTFGSGTRLTVV.

The rearrangement links TRBV28 to TRBJ1-5, with D hard to call. The germline V gene has CDR1 MDHEN and CDR2 SYDVKM. The germline V and J ends were trimmed by 2 bases and 3 bases, with 11 bases remaining between them. This CDR3 spans 15 amino acids. CDR3 nucleotides: TGTGCCAGCAGTTTACCGGGCCAGTTCAATCAGCCCCAGCATTTT. Its protein is CASSLPGQFNQPQHF.

The chain joins TRBV9 to TRBJ1-1, with 8 bases lining up with TRBD1. CDR3 size: 15 residues. Germline V gene sequence: CDR1 SGDLS, CDR2 YYNGEE. V trimming: 2 bases; J trimming: 1 base; junction bases outside the gene matches: 4. The CDR3 coding sequence is TGTGCCAGCAGCGTGACAGGGGACCCGAACACTGAAGCTTTCTTT. This gives the protein CASSVTGDPNTEAFF. The complete variable domain, with remaining parts taken from reference TRBV9 and TRBJ1-1, reads DSGVTQTPKHLITATGQRVTLRCSPRSGDLSVYWYQQSLDQGLQFLIQYYNGEERAKGNILERFSAQQFPDLHSELNLSSLELGDSALYFCASSVTGDPNTEAFFGQGTRLTVV.

This chain links TRBV10-1 with TRBJ2-3; 9 bases match TRBD2. Germline V gives CDR1 WNHNN, CDR2 SYGVQD (reference sequence). After removal of 2 bases from V and 1 base from J, the junction contained 7 bases not matched to a gene. This CDR3 is 17 amino acids long. The CDR3 DNA follows: TGCGCCAGCAGTGAGGTACCCTCTAGCGGGGGCACAGATACGCAGTATTTT. Its protein product is CASSEVPSSGGTDTQYF.

The chain combines TRBV6-5 with TRBJ1-1, with D uncertain. Germline V lookup: CDR1 MNHEY, CDR2 SVGAGI. The CDR3 has 14 residues. Trimming cost V 4 bases and J 3 bases, with 12 bases left between them. The CDR3 loop is CASSSSVGYTEAFF. CDR3 bases: TGTGCCAGCAGTTCCTCCGTGGGTTACACTGAAGCTTTCTTT.

In nucleotides, the CDR3 is TGTGCCAGCAGCCAAGGCAGGGGCGGCTATGGCTACACCTTC. Protein: CASSQGRGGYGYTF. This sequence joins TRBV14 and TRBJ1-2, with a weak D call TRBD1 (6 bases). Between the trimmed V and J ends, which lost 1 base and 4 bases, there was a span of 10 bases. The CDR3 is made up of 14 amino acids. In germline, CDR1 is SGHDN, CDR2 FVKESK.

V and J are TRBV7-6 and TRBJ2-5, with 9 bases matching TRBD1. The CDR3 runs 16 residues. Germline CDR1 reads SGHVS; CDR2 reads FNYEAQ. The V gene end was trimmed by 3 bases and the J gene end by 5 bases; junction bases not matched to a gene: 10. The CDR3 DNA is TGTGCCAGCAGCTTGTACCGGGACAGGGCGTTCGAGACCCAGTACTTC. This codes for CASSLYRDRAFETQYF.

The chain links TRBV10-2 to TRBJ2-7; 10 nucleotides align to TRBD1. The V gene end was trimmed by 6 bases and the J gene end by 7 bases; junction bases not matched to a gene: 9. Germline loops: CDR1 WSHSY, CDR2 SAAADI. The CDR3 consists of 14 residues. As DNA, the CDR3 is TGCGCCAGCAGATCGGACAGGGGGACGGATGAGCAGTACTTC. Encoded protein: CASRSDRGTDEQYF.